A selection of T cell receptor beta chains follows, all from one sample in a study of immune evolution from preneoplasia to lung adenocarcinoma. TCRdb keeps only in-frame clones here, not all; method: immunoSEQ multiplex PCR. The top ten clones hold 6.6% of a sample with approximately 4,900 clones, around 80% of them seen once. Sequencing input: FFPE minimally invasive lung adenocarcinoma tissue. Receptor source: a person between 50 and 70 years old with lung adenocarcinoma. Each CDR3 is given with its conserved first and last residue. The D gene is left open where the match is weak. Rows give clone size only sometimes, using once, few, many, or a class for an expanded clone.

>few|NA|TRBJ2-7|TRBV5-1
TGCGCCAGCAGCTTGGATGCGTACGAGCAGTACTTC
CASSLDAYEQYF
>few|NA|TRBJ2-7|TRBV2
TGTGCCAGCAGTGAAGCGGCTATTGGATACGAGCAGTACTTC
CASSEAAIGYEQYF
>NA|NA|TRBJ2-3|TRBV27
TGTGCCAGCAGTCCCCCTCATAGCACAGATACGCAGTATTTT
CASSPPHSTDTQYF
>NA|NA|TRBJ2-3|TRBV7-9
TGTGCCAGCAGCTTAGTCGGGGGGCCGAAGAATACGCAGTATTTT
CASSLVGGPKNTQYF
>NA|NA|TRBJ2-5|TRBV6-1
TGTGCCAGCAGTGACCCCCCCGGTAAAGAGACCCAGTACTTC
CASSDPPGKETQYF
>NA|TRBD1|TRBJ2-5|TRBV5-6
TGTGCCAGCAGCTCACTAACCACAGGGGTAAAGACCCAGTACTTC
CASSSLTTGVKTQYF
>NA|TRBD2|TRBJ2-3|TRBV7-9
TGTGCCAGCAGCTCCGATCTAGCGGAGGGGTGGGCAGATACGCAGTATTTT
CASSSDLAEGWADTQYF
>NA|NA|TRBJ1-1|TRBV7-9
TGTGCCAGCAGCGGTCAGGGAGGGAACACTGAAGCTTTCTTT
CASSGQGGNTEAFF
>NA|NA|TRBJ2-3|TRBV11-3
TGTGCCAGCAGCTTATCGGGGGGCACCACAGATACGCAGTATTTT
CASSLSGGTTDTQYF
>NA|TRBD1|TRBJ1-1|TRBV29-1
TGCAGCGCCGCCCCGGACAGGTCTGAAGCTTTCTTT
CSAAPDRSEAFF
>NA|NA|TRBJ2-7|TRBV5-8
TGTGCCAGCAGCTCCCCGTTTAGGGGTTACGAGCAGTACTTC
CASSSPFRGYEQYF
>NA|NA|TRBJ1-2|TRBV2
TGTGCCAGCAGTGAAGGGGCGGGAACCTATGGCTACACCTTC
CASSEGAGTYGYTF
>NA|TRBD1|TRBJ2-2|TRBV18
TGTGCCAGCTCACCATATGCTGTCGACAGGGGGTCAACCGGGGAGCTGTTTTTT
CASSPYAVDRGSTGELFF
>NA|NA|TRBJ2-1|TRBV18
TGTGCCAGCTCACTATTAAACATGGGGGGCCCCAACAATGAGCAGTTCTTC
CASSLLNMGGPNNEQFF
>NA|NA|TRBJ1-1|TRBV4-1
TGCGCCAGCAGCTACGACGCTGGGAACACTGAAGCTTTCTTT
CASSYDAGNTEAFF
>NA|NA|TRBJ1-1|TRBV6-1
TGTGCCAGCAGTTCCACTCCACTCACTGAAGCTTTCTTT
CASSSTPLTEAFF
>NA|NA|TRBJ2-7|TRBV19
TGTGCCAGTATGCCCGGGGGTGGGGACTACGAGCAGTACTTC
CASMPGGGDYEQYF
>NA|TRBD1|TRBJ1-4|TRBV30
TGTGCCTGGAGTGTACGGCCCAGGTTTAGGACAGGGTATGAAAAACTGTTTTTT
CAWSVRPRFRTGYEKLFF
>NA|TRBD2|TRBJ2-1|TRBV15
TGTGCCACCAGCACAGATGAGGGGACTAGCCGTGATGAGCAGTTCTTC
CATSTDEGTSRDEQFF
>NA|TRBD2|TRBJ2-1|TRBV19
TGTGCCAGTAGTATACACGGGAGGGCCAATGAGCAGTTCTTC
CASSIHGRANEQFF
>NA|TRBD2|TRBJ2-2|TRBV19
TGTGCCAGTAGTTCACTAGCGGGAGACACCGGGGAGCTGTTTTTT
CASSSLAGDTGELFF
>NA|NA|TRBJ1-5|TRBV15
TGTGCCACCAGCAGAGATCGGGCAGGTAATAATCAGCCCCAGCATTTT
CATSRDRAGNNQPQHF
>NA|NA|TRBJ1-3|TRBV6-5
TGTGCCAGCGGGGAACGGAGCTCTGGAAACACCATATATTTT
CASGERSSGNTIYF
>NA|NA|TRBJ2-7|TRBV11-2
TGTGCCAGCAGCTTAGAGAGGGATGGCCCCTACGAGCAGTACTTC
CASSLERDGPYEQYF
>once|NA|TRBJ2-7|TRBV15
TGTGCCACCAGCAGAGATCGCAACTCCTACGAGCAGTACTTC
CATSRDRNSYEQYF
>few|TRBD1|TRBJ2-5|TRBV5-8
TGTGCCAGCAGCGAATGGACAGGGGAGGGAGAGACCCAGTACTTC
CASSEWTGEGETQYF
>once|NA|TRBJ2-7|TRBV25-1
TGTGCCAGCAGCCCCGGGGTCCCATGGGCCCACTCCTACGAGCAGTACTTC
CASSPGVPWAHSYEQYF
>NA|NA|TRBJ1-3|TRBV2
TGTGCCAGCAGTGTCACAAGTCCTGGCTCTGGAAACACCATATATTTT
CASSVTSPGSGNTIYF
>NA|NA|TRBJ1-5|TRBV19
TGTGCCAGTAGTCCGATTCTCCCCCCCGCATCCCAGCCCCAGCATTTT
CASSPILPPASQPQHF
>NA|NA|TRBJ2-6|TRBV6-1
TGTGCCAGCAGTGAAGACAACTCTGGGGCCAACGTCCTGACTTTC
CASSEDNSGANVLTF
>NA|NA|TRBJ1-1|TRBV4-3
TGCGCCAGCAGCTTACGGGGGAACACTGAAGCTTTCTTT
CASSLRGNTEAFF
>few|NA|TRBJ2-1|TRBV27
TGTGCCAGCAGTTCGAAGGGGTCTGAGCAGTTCTTC
CASSSKGSEQFF
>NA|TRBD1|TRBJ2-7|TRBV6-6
TGTGCCAGCAGTTCTCCGGGACAGAACCTCTACGAGCAGTACTTC
CASSSPGQNLYEQYF
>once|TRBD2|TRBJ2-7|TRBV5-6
TGTGCCAGCAGCTGGGGACTAGCGGGAGATATCCACGAGCAGTACTTC
CASSWGLAGDIHEQYF
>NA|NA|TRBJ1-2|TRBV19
TGTGCCAGTAGTATCCCAGGGTTCTATGGCTACACCTTC
CASSIPGFYGYTF
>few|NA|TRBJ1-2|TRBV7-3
TGTGCCAGCAGGCAAGTCACGGGTTTGACCTTC
CASRQVTGLTF
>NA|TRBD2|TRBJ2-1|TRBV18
TGTGCCAGCTCGGGGGGGAGCTCCTACAATGAGCAGTTCTTC
CASSGGSSYNEQFF
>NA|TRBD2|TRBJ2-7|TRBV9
TGTGCCAGCAGCGGGGGGACTAGCGGGAGCTACGAGCAGTACTTC
CASSGGTSGSYEQYF
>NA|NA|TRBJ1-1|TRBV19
TGTGCCAGTAGTATAGATGGACGAGGATCTGAAGCTTTCTTT
CASSIDGRGSEAFF
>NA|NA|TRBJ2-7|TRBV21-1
TGTGCCAGCAGCAAAAGAATTAAGAGGGTCTCCTACGAGCAGTACTTC
CASSKRIKRVSYEQYF
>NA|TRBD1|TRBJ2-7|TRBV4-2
TGTGCCAGCAGGGGGACAGGGGAGAACGAGCAGTACTTC
CASRGTGENEQYF
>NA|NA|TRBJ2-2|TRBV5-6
TGTGCCAGCAGCTTGGACCAGCGGGTTGACGGGGAGCTGTTTTTT
CASSLDQRVDGELFF
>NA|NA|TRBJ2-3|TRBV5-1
TGCGCCAGCAGCCGTATGGAGCCTAGCACAGATACGCAGTATTTT
CASSRMEPSTDTQYF
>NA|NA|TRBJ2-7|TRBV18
TGTGCCAGCTCACCTGGGACCCGACCTGGCGAGCAGTACTTC
CASSPGTRPGEQYF
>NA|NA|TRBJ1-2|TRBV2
TGTGCCAGCAGTGCGGACTTTTATGAGGGCTACACCTTC
CASSADFYEGYTF
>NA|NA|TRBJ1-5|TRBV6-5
TGTGCCAGCAGTTACTCTCCGTATAGCAATCAGCCCCAGCATTTT
CASSYSPYSNQPQHF
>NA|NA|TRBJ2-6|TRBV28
TGTGCCAGCAGTCATCTGCCTCTTGACACAAAGTCGGGCCAACGTCCTGACTTC
CASSHLPLDTKSGQRPDF
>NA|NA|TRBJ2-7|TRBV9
TGTGCCAGCAGCGTAGTCGAGGGGGGGCCTCAGTACGAGCAGTACTTC
CASSVVEGGPQYEQYF
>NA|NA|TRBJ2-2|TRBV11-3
TGTGCCAGCAGCCAGAGGGAGATCGGGGAGCTGTTTTTT
CASSQREIGELFF
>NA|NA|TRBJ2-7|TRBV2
TGTGCCAGCAGTGGGGCCTTCTACGAGCAGTACTTC
CASSGAFYEQYF
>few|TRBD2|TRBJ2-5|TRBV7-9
TGTGCCAGCAGCTTTGGGACTAGCGGGATAGTGGAGACCCAGTACTTC
CASSFGTSGIVETQYF
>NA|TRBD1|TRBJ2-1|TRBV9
TGTGCCAGCAGCCCACAGGGGAACTCCTACAATGAGCAGTTCTTC
CASSPQGNSYNEQFF
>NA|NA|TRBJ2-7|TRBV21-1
TGTGCCAGCAGCAAAGGGACTAGCGGATCCTACGAGCAGTACTTC
CASSKGTSGSYEQYF
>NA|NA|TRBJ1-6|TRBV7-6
TGTGCCAGCAGTCAATCGGTGGGACAAGATTCACCCCTCCACTTT
CASSQSVGQDSPLHF
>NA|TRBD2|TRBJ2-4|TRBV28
TGTGCCAGCAGGGCTAGCGGCAAAAACATTCAGTACTTC
CASRASGKNIQYF
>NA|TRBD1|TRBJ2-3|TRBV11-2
TGTGCCAGCAGCCAATCGGACAGGTTGGCAGATACGCAGTATTTT
CASSQSDRLADTQYF
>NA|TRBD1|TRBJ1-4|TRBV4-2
TGTGCCAGCAGCCAAGATTCCGGGACAGGGGGAGCAAAACTGTTTTTT
CASSQDSGTGGAKLFF
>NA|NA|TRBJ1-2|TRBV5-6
TGTGCCAGCAGCCCCGGGACGTATAACTATGGCTACACCTTC
CASSPGTYNYGYTF
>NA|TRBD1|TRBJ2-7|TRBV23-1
TGCGCCACTGAGACAGGGGCGTCTTACGAGCAGTACTTC
CATETGASYEQYF